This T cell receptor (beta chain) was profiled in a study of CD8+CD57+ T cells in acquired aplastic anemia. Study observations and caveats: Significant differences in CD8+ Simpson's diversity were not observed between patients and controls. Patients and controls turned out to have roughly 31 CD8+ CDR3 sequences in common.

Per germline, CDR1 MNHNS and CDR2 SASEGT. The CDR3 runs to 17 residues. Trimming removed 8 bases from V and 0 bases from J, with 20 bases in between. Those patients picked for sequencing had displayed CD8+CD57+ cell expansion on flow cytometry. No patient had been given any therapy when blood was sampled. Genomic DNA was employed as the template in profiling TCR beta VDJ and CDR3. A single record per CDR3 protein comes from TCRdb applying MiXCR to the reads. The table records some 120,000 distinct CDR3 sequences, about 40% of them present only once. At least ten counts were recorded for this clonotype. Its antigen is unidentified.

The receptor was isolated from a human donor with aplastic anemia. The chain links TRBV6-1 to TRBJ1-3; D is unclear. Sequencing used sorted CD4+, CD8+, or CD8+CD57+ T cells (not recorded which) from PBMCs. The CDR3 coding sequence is TGTGCCAGCCGTACGGAGGGCAGGACCAGCTCTGGAAACACCATATATTTT. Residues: CASRTEGRTSSGNTIYF.